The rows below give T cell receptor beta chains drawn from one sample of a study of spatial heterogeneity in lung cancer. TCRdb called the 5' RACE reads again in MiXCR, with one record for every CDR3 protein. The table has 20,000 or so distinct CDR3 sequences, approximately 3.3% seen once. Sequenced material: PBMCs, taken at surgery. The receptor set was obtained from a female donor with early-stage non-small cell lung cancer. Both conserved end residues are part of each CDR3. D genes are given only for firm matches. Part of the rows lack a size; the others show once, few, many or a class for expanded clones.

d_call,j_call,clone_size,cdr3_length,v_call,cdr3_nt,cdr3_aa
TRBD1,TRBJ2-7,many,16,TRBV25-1,TGTGCCAGCAGTCCCCCGGACAGGGTTTCGATCTACGAGCAGTACTTC,CASSPPDRVSIYEQYF
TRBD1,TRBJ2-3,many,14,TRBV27,TGTGCCAGCAGTTTCGGACAGGGAGTGGATACGCAGTATTTT,CASSFGQGVDTQYF
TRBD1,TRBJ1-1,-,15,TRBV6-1,TGTGTCAGCAGTGAAAGGGGGACAGAGAACACTGAAGCTTTCTTT,CVSSERGTENTEAFF
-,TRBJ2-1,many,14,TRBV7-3,TGTGCCAGCAGCGAATACTCGCGGGGTGAGGAGCAGTTCTTC,CASSEYSRGEEQFF
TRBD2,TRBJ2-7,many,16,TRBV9,TGTGCCAGCAGCGTAGCTACTAGCGGGGGTTCCTACGAGCAGTACTTC,CASSVATSGGSYEQYF
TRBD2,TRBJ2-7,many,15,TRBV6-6,TGTGCCAGCAGCCCCCGCGGGGGGCTGGAGTACGAGCAGTACTTC,CASSPRGGLEYEQYF
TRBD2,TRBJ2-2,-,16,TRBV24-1,TGTGCCACCAGTGATTCCGGGACTATTCAAGGCGGGGAGCTGTTTTTT,CATSDSGTIQGGELFF
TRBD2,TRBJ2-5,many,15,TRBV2,TGTGCCAGCAGTGGGGGACTAGCGGGAGGCCAGACCCAGTACTTC,CASSGGLAGGQTQYF
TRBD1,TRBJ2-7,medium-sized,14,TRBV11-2,TGTGCCAGCAGCTTTCGGGACAGGGGTTACGAGCAGTACTTC,CASSFRDRGYEQYF
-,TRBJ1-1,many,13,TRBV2,TGTGCCAGCAGTGAACGGGCTGTCGCTGAAGCTTTCTTT,CASSERAVAEAFF
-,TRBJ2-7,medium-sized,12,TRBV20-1,TGCAGTGCCCGCAGGGATCTCTACGAGCAGTACTTC,CSARRDLYEQYF
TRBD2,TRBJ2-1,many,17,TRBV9,TGTGCCAGCAGCGGGCGGCTAGCGGGAGGGGCGTGGAATGAGCAGTTCTTC,CASSGRLAGGAWNEQFF
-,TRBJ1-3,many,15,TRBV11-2,TGTGCCAGCAGCTTAGACCGGGTTTCTGGAAACACCATATATTTT,CASSLDRVSGNTIYF
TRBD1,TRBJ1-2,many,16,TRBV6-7,TGTGCCAGCAGACCTACTCGACAGGGGATGCGCTATGGCTACACCTTC,CASRPTRQGMRYGYTF
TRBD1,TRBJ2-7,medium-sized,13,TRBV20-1,TGCAGTGCCCCGGGACAGGGGGCCAGTGAGCAGTACTTC,CSAPGQGASEQYF
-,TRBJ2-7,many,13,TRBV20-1,TGCAGTGCTAGTCTTCCGGTCACCTACGAGCAGTACTTC,CSASLPVTYEQYF
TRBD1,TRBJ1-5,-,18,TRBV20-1,TGCAGTGCTAGAGATCCCGCGCGGGACAGCAATAGCAATCAGCCCCAGCATTTT,CSARDPARDSNSNQPQHF
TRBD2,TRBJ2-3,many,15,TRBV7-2,TGTGCCAGCAGCTTGCCGACTAGCGGCACAGATACGCAGTATTTT,CASSLPTSGTDTQYF
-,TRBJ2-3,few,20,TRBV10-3,TGTGCCATCAGTTTTCCTGGCAGGGGGGGCCTAGACTTGGGGACGGATACGCAGTATTTT,CAISFPGRGGLDLGTDTQYF
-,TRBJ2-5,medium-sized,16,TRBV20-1,TGCAGTGCTAGAGCCCTGTATGAGGAGCGCCAAGAGACCCAGTACTTC,CSARALYEERQETQYF
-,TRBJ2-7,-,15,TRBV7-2,TGTGCCAGCAGCTTAGGTGGCAGGACCCCCTACGAGCAGTACTTC,CASSLGGRTPYEQYF
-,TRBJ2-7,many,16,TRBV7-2,TGTGCCAGCAGCCTCTTATCCGGGACGGAGCCCTACGAGCAGTACTTC,CASSLLSGTEPYEQYF
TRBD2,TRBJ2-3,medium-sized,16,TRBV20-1,TGCAGTGCTAGAGAACCCTTAGCGGGAGTCTCAGATACGCAGTATTTT,CSAREPLAGVSDTQYF
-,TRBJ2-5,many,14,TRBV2,TGTGCCAGCAGTGAAATATCCCTCTCATGGGACCAGTACTTC,CASSEISLSWDQYF
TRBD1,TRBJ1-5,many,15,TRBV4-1,TGCGCCAGCAGTCCGGGACAGGGGGGCAATCAGCCCCAGCATTTT,CASSPGQGGNQPQHF
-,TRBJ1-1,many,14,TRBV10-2,TGCGCCAGCAGTGAATGGCAGCCTAACACTGAAGCTTTCTTT,CASSEWQPNTEAFF
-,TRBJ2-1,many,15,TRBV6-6,TGTGCCAGCACCTCATCGCCGGGGATTTACAATGAGCAGTTCTTC,CASTSSPGIYNEQFF
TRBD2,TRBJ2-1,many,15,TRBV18,TGTGCCAGCTCAGCAACTAGCGGGACCGACAATGAGCAGTTCTTC,CASSATSGTDNEQFF
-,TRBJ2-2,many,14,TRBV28,TGTGCCAGCATCGGGGGGCTGAGCACCGGGGAGCTGTTTTTT,CASIGGLSTGELFF
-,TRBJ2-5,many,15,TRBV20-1,TGCAGTGCTAGTCCCGTCCGGCAGCAAGAGGAGACCCAGTACTTC,CSASPVRQQEETQYF
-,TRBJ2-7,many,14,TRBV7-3,TGTGCCAGCAGCCCGTGGGACAATACCTACGAGCAGTACTTC,CASSPWDNTYEQYF
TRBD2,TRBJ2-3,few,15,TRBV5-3,TGTGCCAGAAGCTGCGGACTAGCGGGAACAGATACGCAGTATTTT,CARSCGLAGTDTQYF
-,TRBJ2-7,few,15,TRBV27,TGTGCCAGCAGTTATACAGGGACCTACGTATACGAGCAGTACTTC,CASSYTGTYVYEQYF
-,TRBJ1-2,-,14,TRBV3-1,TGTGCCAGCAGCCAAGATGAGGTTAACTATGGCTACACCTTC,CASSQDEVNYGYTF
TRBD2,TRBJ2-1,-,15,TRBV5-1,TGCGCCAGCACCACCAGACTAGCGGGAGGGAATGAGCAGTTCTTC,CASTTRLAGGNEQFF
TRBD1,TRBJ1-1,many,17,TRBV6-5,TGTGCCAGCAGTTACTCGAGCAGGGGGCTCGGTTACACTGAAGCTTTCTTT,CASSYSSRGLGYTEAFF
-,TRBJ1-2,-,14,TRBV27,TGTGCCAGCAGTAAAGAACAGGGAGCCTATGGCTACACCTTC,CASSKEQGAYGYTF
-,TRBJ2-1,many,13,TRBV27,TGTGCCAGCAGAAGACTAGCCTACAATGAGCAGTTCTTC,CASRRLAYNEQFF
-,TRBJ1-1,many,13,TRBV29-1,TGCAGCGTTGATGGGGGTCAGGTCACTGAAGCTTTCTTT,CSVDGGQVTEAFF
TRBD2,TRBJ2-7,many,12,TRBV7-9,TGTGCCAGCAGTTGGGACTACTACGAGCAGTACTTC,CASSWDYYEQYF
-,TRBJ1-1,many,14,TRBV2,TGTGCCAGCAGAACGAGGGGGGGGAACACTGAAGCTTTCTTT,CASRTRGGNTEAFF
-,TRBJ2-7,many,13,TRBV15,TGTGCCACCAGCAGCGGCCCTAGCGTCGAGCAGTACTTC,CATSSGPSVEQYF
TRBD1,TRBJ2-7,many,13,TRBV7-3,TGTGCCAGCAGCTTACAGGGGGCGAGCGAGCAGTACTTC,CASSLQGASEQYF
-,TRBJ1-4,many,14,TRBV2,TGTGCCACGTCTACAGGGAGAGGGTTTGAAAAACTGTTTTTT,CATSTGRGFEKLFF
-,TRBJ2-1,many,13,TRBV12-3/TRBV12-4,TGTGCCAGCAGTTTAGGGACATACAATGAGCAGTTCTTC,CASSLGTYNEQFF
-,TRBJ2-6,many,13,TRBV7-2,TGTGCCAGCAGCGCTTCTGGGGCCAACGTCCTGACTTTC,CASSASGANVLTF
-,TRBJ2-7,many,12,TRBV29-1,TGCAGCGTTCAAGGGGCCGGCTACGAGCAGTACTTC,CSVQGAGYEQYF
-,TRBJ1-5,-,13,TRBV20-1,TGCAGTGCTAAAGGCACGAAGGATCAGCCCCAGCATTTT,CSAKGTKDQPQHF
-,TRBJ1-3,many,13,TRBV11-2,TGTGCCAGCAACAACCTGGTCGGAAACACCATATATTTT,CASNNLVGNTIYF
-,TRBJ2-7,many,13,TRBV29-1,TGCAGCGTTGGCGATTCCTTTTCCTACGAGCAGTACTTC,CSVGDSFSYEQYF
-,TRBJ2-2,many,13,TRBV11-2,TGTGCCAGCAGCTTAACGAGTACCGGGGAGCTGTTTTTT,CASSLTSTGELFF
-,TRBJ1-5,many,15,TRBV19,TGTGCCAGTAGAGGACTTGGTGAAGGCAATCAGCCCCAGCATTTT,CASRGLGEGNQPQHF
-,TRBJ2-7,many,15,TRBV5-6,TGTGCCAGCAGCTTGGAAAGGGGCTCCAGCCACGAGCAGTACTTC,CASSLERGSSHEQYF